The next 2 T cell receptor beta chains were all read from a single sample in a study of blood T cell repertoires in COVID-19. The method was immunoSEQ multiplex PCR; TCRdb's version includes in-frame clones alone and lacks a portion of them. Among roughly 260,000 clones listed, 91% were seen once. The sample was PBMCs or T cells enriched from blood (not recorded which). The receptors come from a human donor in a cohort exposed to, infected with or recovered from COVID-19 (not recorded which). The donor label of this sample is uncertain.

This chain links TRBV6-6 with TRBJ2-7; 9 bases agree with TRBD1. Looked up from germline, CDR1 is MNHNY and CDR2 is SVGAGI (reference sequence). CDR3 length equals 15 residues. V trimming: 5 bases; J trimming: 1 base; junction bases outside the gene matches: 6. The CDR3 DNA follows: TGTGCCAGCAGTGGAACAGGGGGCGCTTCCTACGAGCAGTACTTC. Translation gives CASSGTGGASYEQYF.

The chain couples TRBV7-9 to TRBJ1-3; tentatively, D is TRBD1 (5 bases). There are 17 residues in the CDR3. From germline, CDR1 is SEHNR and CDR2 FQNEAQ (reference sequence). The V end lost 5 bases, the J end lost 0 bases, and 17 bases lay between the germline ends. The CDR3 DNA sequence: TGTGCCAGCAGCGGCAGACAGTTACCGAGCTCTGGAAACACCATATATTTT. Protein product: CASSGRQLPSSGNTIYF.